This T cell receptor (beta chain) was obtained from a study of blood T cells in healthy people across ages. Study-level points and caveats: Per-million-T-cell TCR beta diversity fell roughly linearly with age.

This clonotype was seen a handful of times. What it binds is not known. It was with a sample-barcoded 5' primer and a J-beta primer mix that a second PCR of roughly 7 to 12 cycles was run. Each cDNA molecule was tagged by a template-switch adaptor that had 12 random nucleotides. Each CDR3 protein is one row after TCRdb ran MiXCR on the 5' RACE reads. The sample lists some 900,000 distinct CDR3 sequences, under 30% seen once, with approximately 15% in the top ten. CDR3 length: 16 residues. J gave up 8 bases and V 2 bases, and 12 bases lay outside the gene matches. Germline values: CDR1 SGDLS, CDR2 YYNGEE.

This clonotype was obtained from an elderly woman in good health. The sample taken for sequencing was blood. V usage is TRBV9 and J usage is TRBJ2-1; 8 bases agree with TRBD2. The CDR3 nucleotides read TGTGCCAGCAGCGTCCTCGGGGGGGGATCTGTCTATGAGCAGTTCTTC. Its protein is CASSVLGGGSVYEQFF.